The 27 T cell receptor beta chains given below trace back to one sample, sequenced in a study of human T cells and chemical hapten exposure. The time point: pre-sensitization, week 0. Stated treatment: therapeutic diphenylcyclopropenone sensitization with weekly scalp DPC. Via MiXCR, TCRdb re-called the RACE reads, giving one row per CDR3 protein. The data contain some 300,000 distinct CDR3 sequences, 4.5% to 5.5% of them singletons. Sequenced material: whole blood, taken in connection with sensitization to the hapten diphenylcyclopropenone (DPC). These receptors originate from a woman aged 18-29 years with alopecia areata. Some clones in this sample may be carry-over from other donors' samples.

This chain uses TRBV6-5 with TRBJ1-2; D is possibly TRBD1 (6 bases). CDR1 and CDR2 (germline): MNHEY, SVGAGI. The V and J ends lost 0 bases and 3 bases respectively, with 17 bases between them. The CDR3 sequence is 17 residues long. Here the CDR3 DNA reads TGTGCCAGCAGTTACTCGATCGCAGGGGTGGGCTACTATGGCTACACCTTC. Its protein is CASSYSIAGVGYYGYTF.

This clonotype appeared many times. The chain couples TRBV5-4 to TRBJ1-1; D unclear. This CDR3 has 16 amino acids. CDR1 and CDR2 from the germline V gene are SGHNT and YYREEE (reference sequence). V was shortened by 0 bases and J by 2 bases, with 14 bases between the two germline ends. CDR3: CASSLVNGFFNTEAFF. DNA of the CDR3: TGTGCCAGCAGCTTGGTGAATGGCTTCTTCAACACTGAAGCTTTCTTT.

This clonotype was seen many times. The CDR3 sequence: CASSLSQASLNSPLHF. The CDR3 DNA is TGTGCCAGCAGTTTGAGTCAGGCTAGCCTAAATTCACCCCTCCACTTT. The rearrangement uses TRBV12-3 or TRBV12-4 and TRBJ1-6; D is unclear. Trimming removed 3 bases at V and 7 bases at J, with 16 bases between. The CDR3 extends over 16 amino acids.

This clonotype occurred many times. The chain combines TRBV21-1 with TRBJ1-3; the D call TRBD1 from the table was never checked on the DNA. TRBV21-1 is tagged as a pseudogene. CDR3 size: 14 residues. CDR3 nucleotides: TGTGCCAGCAGCAAAGTACCATCCCCGGACACCATATATTTT. Protein product: CASSKVPSPDTIYF.

This clonotype was found a few times. The J gene is TRBJ2-3, the V gene TRBV18, with D hard to call. V shed 0 bases and J shed 1 base, with 5 bases lying between them. Germline lookup yields CDR1 KGHSH and CDR2 LQKENI. The CDR3 covers 14 residues. This CDR3 reads CASSPPVGTDTQYF. In DNA, the CDR3 is TGTGCCAGCTCACCACCGGTGGGCACAGATACGCAGTATTTT.

The chain employs TRBV12-3 or TRBV12-4 and TRBJ2-7; perhaps D is TRBD1 or TRBD2 (5 bases each). The CDR3 sequence is 13 residues long. Between the trimmed V and J ends, which lost 5 bases and 5 bases, there was a span of 13 bases. The CDR3 DNA is TGTGCCAGCAGTGCTTCCGGGACGAACGAGCAGTACTTC. As protein: CASSASGTNEQYF.

The sample holds many counts of this clonotype. The J gene is TRBJ2-7, the V gene TRBV3-1; D gene ambiguous. In germline, CDR1 is LGHDT, CDR2 YNNKEL (reference sequence). Between the trimmed V and J ends, which lost 3 bases and 5 bases, there was a span of 5 bases. CDR3 size: 11 residues. The CDR3 sequence: CASSQSDEQYF. Written as DNA, the CDR3 is TGTGCCAGCAGCCAGTCAGACGAGCAGTACTTC.

This clonotype was picked up many times. The rearrangement links TRBV7-2 to TRBJ2-5; D gene uncertain. V gave up 2 bases and J gave up 2 bases, with 6 bases separating them. CDR3 length: 13 residues. The germline V gene encodes CDR1 SGHTA and CDR2 FQGNSA. Here the CDR3 reads CASSLNTQETQYF. The CDR3 nucleotides are TGTGCCAGCAGCTTAAATACTCAAGAGACCCAGTACTTC. Based on the CDR3 plus reference TRBV7-2 and TRBJ2-5, the full variable domain is GAGVSQSPSNKVTEKGKDVELRCDPISGHTALYWYRQSLGQGLEFLIYFQGNSAPDKSGLPSDRFSAERTGGSVSTLTIQRTQQEDSAVYLCASSLNTQETQYFGPGTRLLVL.

This clonotype has a count of ten or more. V usage is TRBV11-3 and J usage is TRBJ2-2, with 8 bases matching TRBD1. Germline V gene data show CDR1 as SGHNT and CDR2 as YENEEA. The length of the CDR3 is 16 residues. Trimming took 2 bases from V and 7 from J; bases not matched to a gene: 9. The CDR3 DNA follows: TGTGCCAGCAGCTTATCCTTGACAGGGGAAGACGGGGAGCTGTTTTTT. Its protein is CASSLSLTGEDGELFF.

This clonotype was seen at least ten times. The CDR3 region has the DNA TGTGCCAGCAGTGAGGTACCGGGACAGAATTCACCCCTCCACTTT. Amino acid sequence: CASSEVPGQNSPLHF. The chain has TRBV6-1 and TRBJ1-6, with 7 bases fitting TRBD1. Per germline, CDR1 MNHNS and CDR2 SASEGT. V gave up 3 bases and J gave up 7 bases; unmatched junction bases: 6. The CDR3 is made up of 15 amino acids.

This clonotype showed up many times. This sequence joins TRBV7-9 and TRBJ2-2; tentatively, D is TRBD1 or TRBD2 (5 bases each). Germline values: CDR1 SEHNR, CDR2 FQNEAQ (reference sequence). This CDR3 spans 16 amino acids. Trimming took 5 bases from V and 3 from J, leaving 16 bases between them. CDR3 nucleotide sequence: TGTGCCAGCAGCCTGAACCCCGGGGCCCACACCGGGGAGCTGTTTTTT. This sequence encodes CASSLNPGAHTGELFF.

This clonotype appeared many times. This chain connects TRBV12-3 or TRBV12-4 to TRBJ2-1, with D tentatively TRBD2 (6 bases). The length of the CDR3 is 14 residues. V was clipped by 3 bases and J by 2 bases, with 8 bases between them. For the CDR3, the DNA is TGTGCCAGCAGTTTCGGAGGGACCTACAATGAGCAGTTCTTC. It encodes CASSFGGTYNEQFF.

This clonotype was seen ten or more times. The V gene is TRBV20-1, the J gene TRBJ1-5, with a possible D match to TRBD1 (5 bases). The V end was cut by 6 bases, the J end by 4 bases, with 10 bases between. The CDR3 totals 12 residues. Germline V CDR1 and CDR2: DFQATT, SNEGSKA (reference sequence). The CDR3 sequence: CSAKKGNQPQHF. The CDR3 DNA follows: TGCAGTGCAAAAAAGGGGAATCAGCCCCAGCATTTT.

This clonotype came up many times. The V gene is TRBV7-6, the J gene TRBJ2-3; 7 bases are a match to TRBD2. The CDR3 covers 17 residues. CDR1 and CDR2 (germline): SGHVS, FNYEAQ. V shed 3 bases, J shed 3 bases, and the junction held 12 bases outside the gene matches. CDR3 protein: CASSLASGQRETDTQYF. CDR3 DNA: TGTGCCAGCAGCTTGGCTAGCGGACAAAGAGAAACAGATACGCAGTATTTT.

The chain links TRBV20-1 to TRBJ2-1, with D possibly being TRBD2 (5 bases). The CDR3 spans 15 residues. The V and J ends lost 1 base and 0 bases respectively, with 10 bases between them. Germline assignment: CDR1 DFQATT and CDR2 SNEGSKA (reference sequence). The CDR3 protein is CSARGRAGSYNEQFF. Here the CDR3 DNA reads TGCAGTGCTAGAGGGCGGGCCGGCTCCTACAATGAGCAGTTCTTC.

This clonotype was counted a few times. This chain links TRBV4-2 with TRBJ1-4; 7 bases agree with TRBD1. This CDR3 comprises 17 residues. Germline V gives CDR1 LGHNA, CDR2 YNFKEQ. The V segment lost 1 base and the J segment 4 bases; nucleotides outside the gene matches: 9. CDR3 nucleotides: TGTGCCAGCAGCCAAGTGCTCAGGACAGGAAATAATGAAAAACTGTTTTTT. It codes for CASSQVLRTGNNEKLFF.

This clonotype showed up just a few times. The chain combines TRBV20-1 with TRBJ2-7; D possibly matches TRBD1 or TRBD2 (5 bases each). Germline CDR1 is DFQATT and CDR2 is SNEGSKA (reference sequence). This CDR3 is built from 12 residues. CDR3 nucleotides: TGCAGCGGGGCAGGAGCCTCCTACGAGCAGTACTTC. The encoded protein is CSGAGASYEQYF.

The V and J genes are TRBV6-2 or TRBV6-3 and TRBJ1-6, with a tentative D call TRBD1 (5 bases). The CDR3 totals 15 residues. Per the germline V gene, CDR1 is MNHEY and CDR2 is SVGEGT. Between the trimmed V and J ends, which lost 8 bases and 6 bases, there was a span of 17 bases. The CDR3, as DNA: TGTGCCAGCCGCTGGGACCCACGAGGTAATTCACCCCTCCACTTT. This encodes CASRWDPRGNSPLHF.

In its sample, this clonotype was seen many times. The V and J genes are TRBV11-2 and TRBJ2-1, with D possibly being TRBD2 (5 bases). The CDR3 is made up of 15 amino acids. The V and J ends lost 4 bases and 6 bases respectively, with 16 bases between them. From germline, CDR1 is SGHAT and CDR2 FQNNGV. CDR3 sequence reads: CASSSQLEGFNEQFF. CDR3 nucleotides: TGTGCCAGCAGCTCCCAGCTTGAGGGATTCAATGAGCAGTTCTTC.

At least ten counts were recorded for this clonotype. CDR3 nucleotides: TGTGCCAGCAGTTACTGGGGCCAGGGCACTGAAGCTTTCTTT. Translated, it gives CASSYWGQGTEAFF. This rearrangement joins TRBV6-5 to TRBJ1-1; tentatively, D is TRBD1 (5 bases). Germline CDR1 MNHEY, CDR2 SVGAGI. The length of the CDR3 is 14 residues. V was clipped by 1 base and J by 4 bases, with 10 bases between them.

Ten or more counts support this clonotype. The chain combines TRBV5-1 with TRBJ1-4; no clear D. Germline lookup yields CDR1 SGHRS and CDR2 YFSETQ. The CDR3 consists of 14 residues. V was cut by 4 bases and J by 0 bases, with 7 bases left in between. The CDR3 reads CASSQTATNEKLFF. The CDR3 DNA reads TGCGCCAGCAGCCAAACAGCAACTAATGAAAAACTGTTTTTT.

This clonotype was found many times. The gene calls are TRBV28 and TRBJ1-4; weak D call: TRBD1 (5 bases). Germline V lookup: CDR1 MDHEN, CDR2 SYDVKM. Trimming pared 6 bases from V and 2 bases from J, leaving 13 bases between. CDR3 length: 15 residues. DNA for the CDR3: TGTGCCAGCAGGCCGCGGGGGTTGACTAATGAAAAACTGTTTTTT. Protein sequence: CASRPRGLTNEKLFF.

The chain has TRBV10-3 and TRBJ2-7, with D uncertain. The CDR3 extends over 13 amino acids. Deletions cut 0 bases from V and 3 bases from J, with 6 bases between. The germline gives CDR1 ENHRY, CDR2 SYGVKD. The CDR3 region has the DNA TGTGCCATCAGTGAGTCTGATTTCTACGAGCAGTACTTC. Its translation is CAISESDFYEQYF.

This clonotype came up many times. This chain joins TRBV28 and TRBJ2-7; D not resolved. In germline, CDR1 is MDHEN, CDR2 SYDVKM. V lost 7 bases and J 1 base, leaving 5 bases between the germline ends. The CDR3 extends over 11 amino acids. The CDR3 reads CASKGSYEQYF. Written as DNA, the CDR3 is TGTGCCAGCAAAGGGTCCTACGAGCAGTACTTC. The variable domain in full, completed from reference TRBV28 and TRBJ2-7, reads DVKVTQSSRYLVKRTGEKVFLECVQDMDHENMFWYRQDPGLGLRLIYFSYDVKMKEKGDIPEGYSVSREKKERFSLILESASTNQTSMYLCASKGSYEQYFGPGTRLTVT.

The chain links TRBV6-2 or TRBV6-3 to TRBJ2-3; no firm D call. Between the trimmed V and J ends, which lost 2 bases and 1 base, there was a span of 16 bases. The CDR3 length is 17 residues. Germline CDR1 is MNHEY and CDR2 is SVGEGT. CDR3 loop: CASSYRPVVQRTDTQYF. The CDR3, as DNA: TGTGCCAGCAGTTACCGCCCCGTCGTACAACGCACAGATACGCAGTATTTT.

A note on this clonotype: A much larger clonotype is one base distant, so this may be a read error. The J gene is TRBJ2-7, the V gene TRBV18; perhaps TRBD1 as D (6 bases). This CDR3 is built from 15 residues. In germline, CDR1 is KGHSH, CDR2 LQKENI. In nucleotides, the CDR3 is TGTGCCAGCTCATCACCGCCCGGCAGGGGTGGCGAGCAGTACTTC. It translates to CASSSPPGRGGEQYF.

This clonotype was recorded at least ten times. The chain uses TRBV12-3 or TRBV12-4 and TRBJ2-2, with D uncertain. The V gene lost 3 bases and the J gene lost 4 bases, with 9 bases spanning the gap. This CDR3 contains 14 residues. CDR3 sequence (DNA): TGTGCCAGCAGTTTCCTGGGTCGCACCGGGGAGCTGTTTTTT. Its translation: CASSFLGRTGELFF.